One sample yielded the 21 T cell receptor beta chains listed below, sequenced in a study of OX40 agonist ivuxolimab in advanced cancers. The repertoire was sequenced with immunoSEQ multiplex PCR; TCRdb's copy has only in-frame clones and lacks some. Here the sample spans 68,000 or so clones, around 83% being singletons. The sample in question was CD4+ or CD8+ T cells sorted from blood, obtained in a trial of the OX40 agonist ivuxolimab. The receptors were gathered from an adult with an advanced solid tumor such as melanoma, head and neck, liver or kidney cancer.

This rearrangement joins TRBV23-1 to TRBJ2-1; 9 bases agree with TRBD1. TRBV23-1 qualifies as an ORF whose function is uncertain. This CDR3 comprises 18 residues. The J segment lost 1 base and the V segment lost 4 bases, leaving 11 bases of the junction unmatched. The CDR3 DNA reads as TGCGCCAGCAGTCTCGGAGGTAGGGACAGGGCTTCCTACAATGAGCAGTTCTTC. Translating it yields CASSLGGRDRASYNEQFF.

The chain joins TRBV9 to TRBJ1-1; possibly TRBD1 for D (6 bases). The CDR3 length is 13 residues. V lost 5 bases to trimming and J lost 4 bases, with 12 bases between them. Germline assignment: CDR1 SGDLS and CDR2 YYNGEE. The CDR3 region has the DNA TGTGCCAGCAGGGGGCAGGGGAGCACTGAAGCTTTCTTT. It is translated as CASRGQGSTEAFF.

V usage is TRBV7-2 and J usage is TRBJ1-1; unclear D gene. The CDR3 spans 14 residues. The germline gives CDR1 SGHTA, CDR2 FQGNSA. Trimming pared 2 bases from V and 8 bases from J, leaving 15 bases between. The CDR3 here is CASSLYVAPGEAFF. CDR3 nucleotides: TGTGCCAGCAGCTTATATGTGGCCCCGGGGGAAGCTTTCTTT.

The chain carries TRBV11-2 and TRBJ1-2; TRBD1 is a possible D gene (5 bases). The germline V and J ends were trimmed by 1 base and 5 bases, with 11 bases remaining between them. This CDR3 comprises 14 residues. Germline V gene data show CDR1 as SGHAT and CDR2 as FQNNGV. This chain's CDR3 is CASSLAKEGYGYTF. The CDR3 DNA is TGTGCCAGCAGCTTAGCGAAGGAGGGGTATGGCTACACCTTC.

The chain carries TRBV18 and TRBJ2-5; D call uncertain. Germline V lookup: CDR1 KGHSH, CDR2 LQKENI. The CDR3 runs 12 residues. Trimming took off 4 bases at V and 5 bases at J, with 8 bases between the two ends. This CDR3 is CASSQSRETQYF. The CDR3 DNA reads as TGTGCCAGCTCACAATCTAGGGAGACCCAGTACTTC. Full variable domain (missing parts from reference TRBV18 and TRBJ2-5): NAGVMQNPRHLVRRRGQEARLRCSPMKGHSHVYWYRQLPEEGLKFMVYLQKENIIDESGMPKERFSAEFPKEGPSILRIQQVVRGDSAAYFCASSQSRETQYFGPGTRLLVL.

V gene TRBV6-5 combines with J gene TRBJ2-1; 9 nucleotides align to TRBD2. The length of the CDR3 is 15 residues. CDR1 MNHEY and CDR2 SVGAGI come from the germline V gene. V gave up 6 bases and J gave up 3 bases; unmatched junction bases: 6. The CDR3 loop is CASSLGRGGYNEQFF. CDR3 coding DNA: TGTGCCAGCAGCCTCGGGCGGGGGGGCTACAATGAGCAGTTCTTC.

The CDR3 region has the DNA TGTGCCAGCAAGGGGGGACAGGGCCGGAACACCGGGGAGCTGTTTTTT. Encoded protein: CASKGGQGRNTGELFF. The V and J genes are TRBV6-6 and TRBJ2-2; 9 nucleotides align to TRBD1. J gave up 1 base and V 7 bases, and 7 bases lay outside the gene matches. The CDR3 is 16 amino acids. The germline CDR1 and CDR2 sequences are MNHNY and SVGAGI (reference sequence).

The chain joins TRBV9 to TRBJ2-3; tentatively, D is TRBD1 or TRBD2 (5 bases each). This CDR3 region has 15 residues. The ends were cut back, 3 bases at V and 1 base at J, with 12 bases in the middle. Germline V gives CDR1 SGDLS, CDR2 YYNGEE. The DNA of the CDR3 is TGTGCCAGCAGCGCCACAGGACTCCGCACAGATACGCAGTATTTT. It codes for CASSATGLRTDTQYF.

The chain has TRBV6-5 and TRBJ2-5; D is unclear. The tail of the sequence fits TRBJ2-7 better, so the J call may be wrong. The germline CDR1 and CDR2 sequences are MNHEY and SVGAGI. There are 13 residues in the CDR3. The CDR3 sequence is CASSYSASYEQYF. CDR3 DNA sequence: TGTGCCAGCAGTTACTCAGCGAGCTACGAGCAGTACTTC.

V gene TRBV19 combines with J gene TRBJ2-7; the D gene could be TRBD1 or TRBD2 (6 bases each). This CDR3 contains 16 residues. Trimming left V 1 base short and J 4 bases short, with 17 bases between. Germline V CDR1 and CDR2: LNHDA, SQIVND (reference sequence). The CDR3, as DNA: TGTGCCAGTAGTATAGCTACAGGGAGGAGGTGGTACGAGCAGTACTTC. It translates to CASSIATGRRWYEQYF.

The V and J genes are TRBV27 and TRBJ1-2; D is possibly TRBD1 (6 bases). CDR1 MNHEY and CDR2 SMNVEV come from the germline V gene (reference sequence). V lost 0 bases to trimming and J lost 7 bases, with 18 bases between them. The CDR3 has 16 residues. The chain's CDR3 is CASSLSINFRGGGYTF. CDR3 DNA: TGTGCCAGCAGTTTATCGATTAACTTCAGGGGTGGTGGCTACACCTTC.

This chain joins TRBV6-5 and TRBJ1-6; possible D gene TRBD1, 5 bases. Per the germline V gene, CDR1 is MNHEY and CDR2 is SVGAGI. The CDR3 extends over 15 amino acids. V lost 0 bases and J lost 8, with 11 bases in between. CDR3 residues: CASSYSRQGDSPLHF. CDR3 DNA sequence: TGTGCCAGCAGTTACTCGAGGCAAGGGGATTCACCCCTCCACTTT.

Turning to this clone: Mismatch with germline at one junction end may stem from a read error. This chain connects TRBV2 to TRBJ2-7, with D hard to call. Germline CDR1 SNHLY, CDR2 FYNNEI. The CDR3 runs 12 residues. For the CDR3, the DNA is TGTGCCATCAGTGAACAGAGCTACGAGCAGTACTTC. This encodes CAISEQSYEQYF.

The chain combines TRBV19 with TRBJ2-5; D may correspond to TRBD1 or TRBD2 (6 bases each). The V gene lost 8 bases and the J gene lost 5 bases, with 15 bases spanning the gap. The germline V gene encodes CDR1 LNHDA and CDR2 SQIVND (reference sequence). The CDR3 has 13 amino acids. The CDR3 loop is CASQGTFGETQYF. The CDR3 region has the DNA TGTGCCAGTCAGGGGACTTTTGGGGAGACCCAGTACTTC.

The gene calls are TRBV19 and TRBJ2-1; 8 nucleotides agree with TRBD2. The V gene's germline CDR1 is LNHDA and CDR2 SQIVND (reference sequence). Trimming took 6 bases from V and 2 from J; bases not matched to a gene: 12. The CDR3 runs 17 residues. In nucleotides, the CDR3 is TGTGCCAGTAGGGGTATTCTAGCCGGGGGGGCCTACAATGAGCAGTTCTTC. Amino acids: CASRGILAGGAYNEQFF.

V and J are TRBV5-4 and TRBJ1-2; no firm D call. The CDR3 length is 15 residues. CDR1 is SGHNT and CDR2 is YYREEE in the germline V gene (reference sequence). V lost 3 bases, J lost 3 bases, and 15 bases lay in between. CDR3 sequence reads: CASSSTGLSDYGYTF. In DNA, the CDR3 is TGTGCCAGCAGCTCGACGGGTCTCTCGGACTATGGCTACACCTTC.

The chain carries TRBV7-9 and TRBJ1-6; 7 nucleotides line up with TRBD1. CDR3 length equals 16 residues. Unmatched junction bases numbered 10, after V lost 1 base and J lost 10 bases. Germline-derived CDR1 and CDR2 are SEHNR and FQNEAQ (reference sequence). The CDR3 is CASSLGDRAVGSPLHF. The CDR3 nucleotides are TGTGCCAGCAGCTTAGGCGACAGGGCGGTAGGATCACCCCTCCACTTT.

This chain joins TRBV19 and TRBJ1-2, with D maybe TRBD1 (5 bases). This CDR3 is 14 amino acids long. Germline CDR1 LNHDA, CDR2 SQIVND (reference sequence). V lost 6 bases and J 8 bases, leaving 19 bases between the germline ends. This CDR3 reads CASRARGSEGGYTF. DNA for the CDR3: TGTGCCAGTAGAGCAAGGGGCTCCGAGGGCGGCTACACCTTC.

This chain uses TRBV29-1 with TRBJ1-1; D uncertain. CDR1 and CDR2 from the germline V gene are SQVTM and ANQGSEA. This CDR3 has 11 residues. Between the trimmed V and J ends, which lost 4 bases and 7 bases, there was a span of 10 bases. The DNA of the CDR3 is TGCAGCGTTGTGGGCGCAAGTGAAGCTTTCTTT. Encoded protein: CSVVGASEAFF. The whole variable domain, filled in from reference TRBV29-1 and TRBJ1-1, reads SAVISQKPSRDICQRGTSLTIQCQVDSQVTMMFWYRQQPGQSLTLIATANQGSEATYESGFVIDKFPISRPNLTFSTLTVSNMSPEDSSIYLCSVVGASEAFFGQGTRLTVV.

This clone was observed a few times. The chain joins TRBV2 to TRBJ2-7, with a weak D call TRBD2 (5 bases). The CDR3 sequence is 15 residues long. Trimming pared 4 bases from V and 2 bases from J, leaving 15 bases between. Germline CDR1 and CDR2: SNHLY and FYNNEI. This chain's CDR3 is CASSVGDPGTYEQYF. For the CDR3, the DNA is TGTGCCAGCAGTGTCGGGGATCCCGGGACCTACGAGCAGTACTTC.

The V gene is TRBV19, the J gene TRBJ1-5, with D possibly TRBD1 on 6 matching bases. From germline, CDR1 is LNHDA and CDR2 SQIVND (reference sequence). CDR3 length: 15 amino acids. V lost 2 bases and J 3 bases, leaving 11 bases between the germline ends. The CDR3 nucleotides are TGTGCCAGTAGTATACGAACAGGGCCCAATCAGCCCCAGCATTTT. Amino acids: CASSIRTGPNQPQHF.